This entry features one TCR beta chain sequence. Germline CDR1 reads SQVTM; CDR2 reads ANQGSEA. This CDR3 has 14 residues. Trimming pared 4 bases from V and 9 bases from J, leaving 22 bases between. This specimen belongs to a study of blood T cells in healthy people across ages. Sample-barcoded 5' priming and a J-beta primer mix drove a second PCR of about 6 to 11 cycles. A 12-random-nucleotide template-switch adaptor tagged each cDNA molecule. In TCRdb, the 5' RACE reads were re-called with MiXCR into one record per CDR3 protein. Found here are roughly 1.6 million distinct CDR3 sequences, almost 35% of them singletons; the top ten hold around 10%.

The V gene is TRBV29-1, the J gene TRBJ2-7; the D gene is possibly TRBD2 (6 bases). The material sequenced was blood. This clonotype was obtained from a woman in her 30s in good health. The CDR3 is CSVVGLTPRGVQYF. The CDR3 DNA is TGCAGCGTTGTGGGACTTACCCCGAGGGGCGTGCAGTACTTC.